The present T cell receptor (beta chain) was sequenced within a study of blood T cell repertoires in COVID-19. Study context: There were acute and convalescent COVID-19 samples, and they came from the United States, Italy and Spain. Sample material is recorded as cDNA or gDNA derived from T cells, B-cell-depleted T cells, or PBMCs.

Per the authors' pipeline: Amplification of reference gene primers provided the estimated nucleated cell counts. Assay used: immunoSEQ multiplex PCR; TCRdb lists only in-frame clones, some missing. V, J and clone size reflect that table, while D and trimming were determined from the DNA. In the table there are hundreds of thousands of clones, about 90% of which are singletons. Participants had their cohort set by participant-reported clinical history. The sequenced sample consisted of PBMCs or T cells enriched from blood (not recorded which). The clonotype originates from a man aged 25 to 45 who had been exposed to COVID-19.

This chain's CDR3 is CASSKDRGFDEQYF. In DNA form, the CDR3 reads TGTGCCAGTAGTAAAGACAGGGGGTTTGACGAGCAGTACTTC. This sequence joins TRBV19 and TRBJ2-7; 9 bases are shared with TRBD1. Losses at the gene ends were 4 bases for V and 5 bases for J; bases not matched to a gene: 6. In germline, CDR1 is LNHDA, CDR2 SQIVND (reference sequence). This CDR3 comprises 14 residues.